Listed below are T cell receptor beta chains from one sample, sequenced in a study of breast tumors, draining lymph nodes, adjacent tissues. TCRdb analysed the multiplex PCR reads with MiXCR anew, one entry per CDR3 protein. The data contain roughly 130,000 distinct CDR3 sequences, 20% of them singletons. The sequencing sample was made of axillary lymph node tissue. These receptors all stem from a female donor with breast cancer. Some clones in this sample may be carry-over from other donors' samples. CDR3s include the opening cysteine and the closing phenylalanine or tryptophan. The D gene is left open where the match is weak. For some rows the clone size is stated as once, few or many, or as a class when expanded; others skip it.

TRBJ1-4	TRBV2	NA	many	CAIKTWTEANEKLFF	TGTGCCATCAAAACCTGGACAGAAGCTAATGAAAAACTGTTTTTT
TRBJ2-3	TRBV9	TRBD2	many	CASSVGSGGSTDTQYF	TGTGCCAGCAGCGTAGGTAGCGGGGGTAGCACAGATACGCAGTATTTT
TRBJ1-5	TRBV19	NA	NA	CAGTKLGTSNQPQHF	TGTGCCGGTACCAAGCTAGGGACTAGCAATCAGCCCCAGCATTTT
TRBJ2-7	TRBV5-1	NA	many	CASSFSDSYEQYF	TGCGCCAGCAGCTTCTCAGACTCCTACGAGCAGTACTTC
TRBJ2-5	TRBV20-1	NA	many	CSARPQTQYF	TGCAGTGCTAGACCGCAGACCCAGTACTTC
TRBJ1-2	TRBV5-6	TRBD1	many	CASRPTGVYGYTF	TGTGCCAGCAGACCGACAGGGGTCTATGGCTACACCTTC
TRBJ1-4	TRBV4-2	NA	many	CASRRPRNEKLFF	TGTGCCAGCAGACGACCGAGGAATGAAAAACTGTTTTTT
TRBJ2-7	TRBV18	TRBD2	NA	CASSPSSGRVGEQYF	TGTGCCAGCTCACCAAGTAGCGGGAGGGTCGGCGAGCAGTACTTC
TRBJ2-1	TRBV5-4	NA	many	CASSLGGNLYNEQFF	TGTGCCAGCAGCTTAGGGGGGAACCTCTACAATGAGCAGTTCTTC
TRBJ2-5	TRBV20-1	TRBD2	many	CSARRRGGQETQYF	TGCAGTGCTAGACGGCGGGGGGGCCAAGAGACCCAGTACTTC
TRBJ2-7	TRBV7-9	NA	many	CASSFLSSYEQYF	TGTGCCAGCAGCTTCCTATCCTCCTACGAGCAGTACTTC